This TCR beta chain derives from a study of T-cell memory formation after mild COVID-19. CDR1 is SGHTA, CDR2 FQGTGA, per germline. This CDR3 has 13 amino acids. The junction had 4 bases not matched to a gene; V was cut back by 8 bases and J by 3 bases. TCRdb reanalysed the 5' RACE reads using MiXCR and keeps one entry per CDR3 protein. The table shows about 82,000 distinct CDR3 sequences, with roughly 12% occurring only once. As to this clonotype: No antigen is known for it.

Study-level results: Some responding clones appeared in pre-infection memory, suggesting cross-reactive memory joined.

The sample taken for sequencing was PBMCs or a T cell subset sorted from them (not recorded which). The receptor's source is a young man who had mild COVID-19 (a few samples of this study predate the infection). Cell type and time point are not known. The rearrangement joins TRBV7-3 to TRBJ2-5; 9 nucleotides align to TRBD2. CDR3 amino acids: CASRASGEETQYF. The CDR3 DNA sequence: TGTGCCAGCCGGGCTAGCGGGGAAGAGACCCAGTACTTC.